This section outlines one TCR beta chain sequence together with its context. The CDR3 is made up of 11 amino acids. Germline V gene sequence: CDR1 SQVTM, CDR2 ANQGSEA. V lost 1 base, J lost 6 bases, and 4 bases lay in between. The data originate from a study of CD8 T cells in Susac syndrome. TCR beta from blood CD8+ and CD4+ T cells was sequenced. The CD8+ and CD4+ T cells were isolated magnetically using a negative isolation approach, whereas the TEMRA cells were enriched by FACS. The RNA input was about 0.5 to 1 ug, and it was reverse transcribed with random hexamers. Amplification of TCR beta CDR3 across 54 Vbeta and 13 Jbeta was performed with immunoSEQ multiplex PCR. TCRdb re-derived calls from the immunoSEQ multiplex PCR reads in MiXCR, one entry per CDR3 protein. Altogether 180,000 or so distinct CDR3 sequences are present, about 93% being singletons, with the ten largest covering under 0.15%.

Sequenced sample: CD4+ T cells from PBMCs. The sequence was obtained from a human donor in good health. This chain connects TRBV29-1 to TRBJ2-1; no reliable D call. The CDR3 region has the DNA TGCAGCGTTGAAGTGGGCAATGAGCAGTTCTTC. This translates into CSVEVGNEQFF.